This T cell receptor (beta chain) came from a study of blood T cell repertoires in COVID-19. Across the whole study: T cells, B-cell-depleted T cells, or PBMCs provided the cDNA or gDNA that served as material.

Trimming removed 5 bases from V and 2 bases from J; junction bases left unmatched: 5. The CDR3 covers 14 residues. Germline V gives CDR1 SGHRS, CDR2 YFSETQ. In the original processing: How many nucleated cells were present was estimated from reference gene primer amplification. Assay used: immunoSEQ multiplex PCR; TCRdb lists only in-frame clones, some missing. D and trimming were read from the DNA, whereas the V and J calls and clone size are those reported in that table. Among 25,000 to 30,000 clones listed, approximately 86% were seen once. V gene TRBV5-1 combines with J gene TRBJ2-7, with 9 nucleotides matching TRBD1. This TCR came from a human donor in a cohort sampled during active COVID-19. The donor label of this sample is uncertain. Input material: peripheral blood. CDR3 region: CASRQGALTYEQYF. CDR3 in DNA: TGCGCCAGCAGACAGGGGGCACTTACCTACGAGCAGTACTTC.